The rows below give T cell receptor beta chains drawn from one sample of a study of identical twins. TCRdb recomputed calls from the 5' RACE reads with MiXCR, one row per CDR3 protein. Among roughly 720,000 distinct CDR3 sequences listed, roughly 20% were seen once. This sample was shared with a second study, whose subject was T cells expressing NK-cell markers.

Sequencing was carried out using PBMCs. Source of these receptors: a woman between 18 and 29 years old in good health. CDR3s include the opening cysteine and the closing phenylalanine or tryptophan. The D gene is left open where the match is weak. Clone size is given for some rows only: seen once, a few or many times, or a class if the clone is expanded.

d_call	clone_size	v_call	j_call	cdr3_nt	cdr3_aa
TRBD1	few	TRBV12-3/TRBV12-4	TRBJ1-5	TGTGCCAGCAGTTTTTCAGGGGGCGGCCAGCCCCAGCATTTT	CASSFSGGGQPQHF
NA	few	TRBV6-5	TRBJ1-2	TGTGCCAGCAGTTATGACAGTTTTAACTATGGCTACACCTTC	CASSYDSFNYGYTF
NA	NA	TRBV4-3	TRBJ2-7	TGCGCCAGCAGCCCCTTTGAGGGCCCCTACGAGCAGTACTTC	CASSPFEGPYEQYF
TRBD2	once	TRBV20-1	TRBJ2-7	TGCAGTGCTGAAAGCGGGAGCGATTCCTACGAGCAGTACTTC	CSAESGSDSYEQYF
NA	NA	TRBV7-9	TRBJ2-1	TGTGCCAGCAGCTTAGATCCGGCTAATGAGCAGTTCTTC	CASSLDPANEQFF
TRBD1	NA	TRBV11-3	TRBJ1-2	TGTGCCAGCAGCGCATACGGGACAGGGGGCAGTGGCTACACCTTC	CASSAYGTGGSGYTF
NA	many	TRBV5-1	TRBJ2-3	TGCGCCAGCAGCCCCACCTCTAGCACAGATACGCAGTATTTT	CASSPTSSTDTQYF
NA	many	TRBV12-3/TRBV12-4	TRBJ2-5	TGTGCCAGCAGTTTAGGGTGGCTAAGACTTGAAGAGACCCAGTACTTC	CASSLGWLRLEETQYF
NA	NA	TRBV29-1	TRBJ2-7	TGCAGCGTACAGTCGGGACCCCCACCTTACGAGCAGTACTTC	CSVQSGPPPYEQYF
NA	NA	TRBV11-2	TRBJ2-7	TGTGCCAGCAGCTTAGTATGGGACGGAGCAGACGAGAGCTCCTACGAGCAGTACTTC	CASSLVWDGADESSYEQYF
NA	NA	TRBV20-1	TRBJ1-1	TGCAGTGCCGGAGGGGGGAACACTGAAGCTTTCTTT	CSAGGGNTEAFF
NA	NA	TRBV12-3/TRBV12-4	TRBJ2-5	TGTGCCAGCAGCCTCAACAGACGTATCAAGGGAGAGACCCAGTACTTC	CASSLNRRIKGETQYF
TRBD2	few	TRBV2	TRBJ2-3	TGTGCCAGGCGGGGGCGGGGGGGCGTTGACGATACGCAGTATTTT	CARRGRGGVDDTQYF
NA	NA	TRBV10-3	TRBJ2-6	TGTGCCATCAGCGGGCAAGGGGGAGACTACGTATTGAGCTCTGGGGCCAACGTCCTGACTTTC	CAISGQGGDYVLSSGANVLTF
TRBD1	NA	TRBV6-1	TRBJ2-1	TGTGCCAGCAGTCCCCCGGGTGACAGGGGGAATAATGAGCAGTTCTTC	CASSPPGDRGNNEQFF
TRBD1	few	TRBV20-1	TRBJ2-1	TGCAGCCGACAGGGGGTCCACAATGAGCAGTTCTTC	CSRQGVHNEQFF
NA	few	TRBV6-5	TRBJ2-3	TGTGCCAGCAGTTACTCCAGCGGAAACACAGATACGCAGTATTTT	CASSYSSGNTDTQYF
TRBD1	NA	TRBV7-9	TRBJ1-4	TGTGCCAGCAGCCGAAATACGGACAGGGGAGGGGAAAAACTGTTTTTT	CASSRNTDRGGEKLFF
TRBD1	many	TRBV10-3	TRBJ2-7	TGTGCCATCAGTGAGTCGGGTAGCGGACAGGGACTCGAGCAGTACTTC	CAISESGSGQGLEQYF
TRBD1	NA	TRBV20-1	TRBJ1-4	TGCAGTGCTTCAACAGGGGTGGGAGAAAAACTGTTTTTT	CSASTGVGEKLFF
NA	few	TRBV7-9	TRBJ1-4	TGTGCCAGCAGCCCGGACAGTCGTAATGAAAAACTGTTTTTT	CASSPDSRNEKLFF
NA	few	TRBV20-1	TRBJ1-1	TGCAGTGCTCATAAAACAGGAATGAACACTGAAGCTTTCTTT	CSAHKTGMNTEAFF
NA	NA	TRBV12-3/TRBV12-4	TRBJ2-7	TGTGCCAGCTCTAACGGAGGAGGAATTGAGCAGTACTTC	CASSNGGGIEQYF
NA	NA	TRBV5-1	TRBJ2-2	TGCGCCAGCAGCTTGGTTCTGGACACCGGGGAGCTGTTTTTT	CASSLVLDTGELFF
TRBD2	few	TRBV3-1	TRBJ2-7	TGTGCCAGCAGCCAAGAATGGTGGGGGGGGTACGAGCAGTACTTC	CASSQEWWGGYEQYF
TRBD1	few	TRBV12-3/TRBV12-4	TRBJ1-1	TGTGCCAGCAGTCCGGGGACAGGGAAGGGGAACACTGAAGCTTTCTTT	CASSPGTGKGNTEAFF
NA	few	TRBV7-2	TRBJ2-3	TGTGCCAGCAGCTTATTAGGGCCAGATTGGGCAGATACGCAGTATTTT	CASSLLGPDWADTQYF
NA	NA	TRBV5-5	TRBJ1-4	TGTGCCAGCAGCTTGACAGACGAAAAACTGTTTTTT	CASSLTDEKLFF
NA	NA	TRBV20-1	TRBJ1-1	TGCAGTGCCGGGCCAAGGGACACCAACACTGAAGCTTTCTTT	CSAGPRDTNTEAFF
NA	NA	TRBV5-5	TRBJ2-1	TGTGCCAGCAACCGAGCCCCTATGGCTCCTACAGGGTACAATGAGCAGTTCTTC	CASNRAPMAPTGYNEQFF
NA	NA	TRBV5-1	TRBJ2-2	TGCGCCAGCAGCCTTGACAGAAGTTTCACCGGGGAGCTGTTTTTT	CASSLDRSFTGELFF
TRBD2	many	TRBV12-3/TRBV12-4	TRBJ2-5	TGTGCCAGCAGTCTGACTAGCGGGGGCGGAGAGACCCAGTACTTC	CASSLTSGGGETQYF
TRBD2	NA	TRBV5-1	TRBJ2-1	TGCGCCAGCAGCTTGGACGGCCAGCTAGCGGGAGAAGGTTTCTTC	CASSLDGQLAGEGFF
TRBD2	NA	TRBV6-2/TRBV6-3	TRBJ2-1	TGTGCCAGCAGTTACTCCCGGGACTACACAGGCGCCGATGAGCAGTTCTTC	CASSYSRDYTGADEQFF
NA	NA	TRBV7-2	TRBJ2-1	TGTGCCAGCAGTCTAACGTCGGTCTCCCCCAATGAGCAGTTCTTC	CASSLTSVSPNEQFF
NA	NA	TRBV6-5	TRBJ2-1	TGTGCCAGCAGTTACTCGGCGGGGGCGAGGAATGAGCAGTTCTTC	CASSYSAGARNEQFF
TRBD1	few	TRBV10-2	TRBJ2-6	TGCGCCAGCCGGAACCGAGGACAGGCGGCGGCTGGGGCCAACGTCCTGACTTTC	CASRNRGQAAAGANVLTF
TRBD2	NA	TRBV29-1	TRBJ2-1	TGCAGCGTTGTTCGAGTACTAGCGGGAGGGAATGAGCAGTTCTTC	CSVVRVLAGGNEQFF
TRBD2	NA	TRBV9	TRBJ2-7	TGTGCCAGCAGCGCGTTCGGGACTAGCGGTTACGAGCAGTACTTC	CASSAFGTSGYEQYF
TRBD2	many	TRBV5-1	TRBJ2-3	TGCGCCAGCACGATACCGGGACTAGCGGGGGGCCGCACAGATACGCAGTATTTT	CASTIPGLAGGRTDTQYF
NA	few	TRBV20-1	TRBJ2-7	TGCAGTGCTAGAGTACGGCTAGCCTACAATTACGAGCAGTACTTC	CSARVRLAYNYEQYF
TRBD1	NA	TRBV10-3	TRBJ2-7	TGTGCCATCAGTGAGTCGAGGGCAGGGGGCCCGTACGAGCAGTACTTC	CAISESRAGGPYEQYF
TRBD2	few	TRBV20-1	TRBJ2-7	TGCAGTGCTAGAGATCCTAGGACTAGCGGTTACGAGCAGTACTTC	CSARDPRTSGYEQYF
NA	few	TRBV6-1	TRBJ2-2	TGTGCCAGCCTGAGACAGGCCGCGAACACCGGGGAGCTGTTTTTT	CASLRQAANTGELFF
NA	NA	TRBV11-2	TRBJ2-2	TGTGCCAGCAGCTTTCCACTAGCAGAAAACACCGGGGAGCTGTTTTTT	CASSFPLAENTGELFF
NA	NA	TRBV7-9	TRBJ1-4	TGTGCCAGCAGCTATTCAGGGATGGGAAATGAAAAACTGTTTTTT	CASSYSGMGNEKLFF